Each of the 25 T cell receptor beta chains below was sequenced from the same sample in a study of shared T cell receptors in the human thymus. Clones were sequenced by immunoSEQ multiplex PCR, and TCRdb holds only the in-frame ones, with some missing. The data contain more than 300,000 clones, just under 95% of them seen just once; the ten biggest clones take up approximately 0.018%. The sample was thymocytes. Every receptor here comes from a human donor.

The J gene is TRBJ1-1, the V gene TRBV28; no definite D call. This CDR3 spans 13 amino acids. V gave up 6 bases and J gave up 3 bases, with 11 bases separating them. Germline V gene sequence: CDR1 MDHEN, CDR2 SYDVKM. The CDR3 loop reads CASSFRTDTEAFF. CDR3 bases: TGTGCCAGCAGCTTCCGCACCGACACTGAAGCTTTCTTT.

V usage is TRBV12-5 and J usage is TRBJ1-2; 7 bases agree with TRBD1. Per germline, CDR1 LGHNT and CDR2 FRNRAP. This CDR3 spans 15 amino acids. V shed 6 bases and J 4 bases; nucleotides not matched to a gene: 11. CDR3 nucleotides: TGTGCTAGTGGACCCGACAGGGACGAGGTCTATGGCTACACCTTC. Protein product: CASGPDRDEVYGYTF. Full variable domain (missing parts from reference TRBV12-5 and TRBJ1-2): DARVTQTPRHKVTEMGQEVTMRCQPILGHNTVFWYRQTMMQGLELLAYFRNRAPLDDSGMPKDRFSAEMPDATLATLKIQPSEPRDSAVYFCASGPDRDEVYGYTFGSGTRLTVV.

The V gene is TRBV5-6, the J gene TRBJ1-5; 7 nucleotides line up with TRBD1. The CDR3 is made up of 14 amino acids. Germline assignment: CDR1 SGHDT and CDR2 YYEEEE. With 4 bases clipped from V and 3 bases from J, the junction kept 4 bases outside the gene matches. The CDR3 region is CASSRTGSNQPQHF. The CDR3 DNA is TGTGCCAGCAGCAGGACAGGATCCAATCAGCCCCAGCATTTT.

V and J are TRBV12-2 and TRBJ2-1; the table's D call of TRBD2 was not tested on the DNA. TRBV12-2 has pseudogene status. The CDR3 totals 14 residues. In DNA, the CDR3 is TGTGCAAGTCCCGAACGGAGGAGGCGCAATGAGCAGTTCTTC. It codes for CASPERRRRNEQFF.

This chain joins TRBV2 and TRBJ2-7; D perhaps matches TRBD1 (6 bases). The DNA matches TRBJ2-1 better at its end, which makes the J call doubtful. The CDR3 sequence is 14 residues long. The germline CDR1 and CDR2 sequences are SNHLY and FYNNEI. The CDR3 sequence is CASSLYRADDEQFF. The CDR3 bases are TGTGCCAGCAGCTTATACAGGGCCGACGATGAGCAGTTCTTC.

This clone has a single count. One junction end does not reproduce the germline sequence, and a read error may be involved. In DNA, the CDR3 is TGTGCCTGGAGCTCCGGGAAGCTGTTTTTT. Its protein product is CAWSSGKLFF. This chain links TRBV30 with TRBJ2-2; weak D call: TRBD2 (5 bases). This CDR3 region has 10 residues. Germline V gene data show CDR1 as GTSNPN and CDR2 as SVGIG (reference sequence).

The genes are TRBV5-4 and TRBJ1-5; 9 bases fit TRBD1. The CDR3 consists of 18 residues. Germline V CDR1 and CDR2: SGHNT, YYREEE (reference sequence). Trimming cost V 2 bases and J 0 bases; bases outside gene matches: 9. CDR3 sequence: CASSFGGTGTYSNQPQHF. The CDR3 DNA follows: TGTGCCAGCAGCTTTGGGGGGACAGGGACGTATAGCAATCAGCCCCAGCATTTT.

The V gene is TRBV28, the J gene TRBJ2-1; D ambiguous. Germline V gene data show CDR1 as MDHEN and CDR2 as SYDVKM. V lost 1 base and J 4 bases, leaving 14 bases between the germline ends. The CDR3 has 16 amino acids. The DNA of the CDR3 is TGTGCCAGCAGTTTATTTTTCAGGTATCCGTACAATGAGCAGTTCTTC. Amino acid sequence: CASSLFFRYPYNEQFF.

This clone was observed a single time. The gene calls are TRBV30 and TRBJ2-7; 7 bases match TRBD1. CDR3 length: 14 amino acids. Looked up from germline, CDR1 is GTSNPN and CDR2 is SVGIG (reference sequence). Trimming removed 4 bases from V and 2 bases from J; junction bases left unmatched: 8. The CDR3 spells CAWKSGRGTYEQYF. CDR3 DNA: TGTGCCTGGAAGTCGGGCAGGGGGACCTACGAGCAGTACTTC.

The chain is built from TRBV19 and TRBJ1-1; D remains unclear. There are 15 residues in the CDR3. CDR1 and CDR2 from the germline V gene are LNHDA and SQIVND (reference sequence). V was clipped by 4 bases and J by 4 bases, with 16 bases between them. CDR3 loop: CASSTDLGRGTEAFF. Written as DNA, the CDR3 is TGTGCCAGTAGTACAGACCTCGGGCGGGGCACTGAAGCTTTCTTT. Full variable domain (rest looked up from reference TRBV19 and TRBJ1-1): DGGITQSPKYLFRKEGQNVTLSCEQNLNHDAMYWYRQDPGQGLRLIYYSQIVNDFQKGDIAEGYSVSREKKESFPLTVTSAQKNPTAFYLCASSTDLGRGTEAFFGQGTRLTVV.

The genes are TRBV10-3 and TRBJ2-2; 10 nucleotides align to TRBD2. From germline, CDR1 is ENHRY and CDR2 SYGVKD. This CDR3 region has 16 residues. The V segment lost 3 bases and the J segment 7 bases; nucleotides outside the gene matches: 8. CDR3 sequence: CAISDSLAGIGGELFF. Here the CDR3 DNA reads TGTGCCATCAGTGATTCACTAGCGGGAATCGGCGGGGAGCTGTTTTTT.

The gene calls are TRBV28 and TRBJ1-2; maybe TRBD1 (5 bases). Germline CDR1 and CDR2: MDHEN and SYDVKM. V lost 5 bases to trimming and J lost 6 bases, with 16 bases between them. This CDR3 region has 14 residues. The DNA of the CDR3 is TGTGCCAGCAGTCTCCGGGGCCCTGCGGATGGCTACACCTTC. Translation gives CASSLRGPADGYTF.

The V and J genes are TRBV7-9 and TRBJ2-7, with 10 positions matching TRBD1. Germline CDR1 is SEHNR and CDR2 is FQNEAQ (reference sequence). The CDR3 consists of 16 residues. Losses at the gene ends were 4 bases for V and 4 bases for J; bases not matched to a gene: 10. The CDR3 spells CASSSELGQGKYEQYF. The DNA of the CDR3 is TGTGCCAGCAGCTCAGAGTTGGGACAGGGGAAATACGAGCAGTACTTC.

The chain links TRBV28 to TRBJ2-7, with a weak D call TRBD2 (6 bases). The CDR3 runs to 14 residues. The V end was cut by 3 bases, the J end by 6 bases, with 15 bases between. Germline assignment: CDR1 MDHEN and CDR2 SYDVKM. The CDR3 DNA sequence: TGTGCCAGCAGTTTCACCTTGACTAGATCCGAGCAGTACTTC. Translated: CASSFTLTRSEQYF.

The chain links TRBV28 to TRBJ2-7; perhaps TRBD2 as D (6 bases). Germline-derived CDR1 and CDR2 are MDHEN and SYDVKM. With 4 bases removed from V and 4 bases from J, the gap between germline ends came to 23 bases. The CDR3 consists of 17 residues. CDR3 DNA sequence: TGTGCCAGCAGTTCCGGGGGACCGGGAAAAAACCCTTACGAGCAGTACTTC. Translated: CASSSGGPGKNPYEQYF.

CDR3 DNA sequence: TGTGCCAGCAGTACTCCGGGACAGAGAAACACCGGGGAGCTGTTTTTT. Residues: CASSTPGQRNTGELFF. The chain combines TRBV11-3 with TRBJ2-2, with 7 bases aligning to TRBD1. V lost 6 bases and J lost 2; bases outside the gene matches: 9. The germline CDR1 and CDR2 sequences are SGHNT and YENEEA. CDR3 length equals 16 residues.

The chain is built from TRBV18 and TRBJ1-2; no clear D. Germline V gene sequence: CDR1 KGHSH, CDR2 LQKENI. V dropped 3 bases and J dropped 2 bases, with 4 bases sitting between them. The CDR3 contains 12 residues. CDR3 loop: CASSPRNYGYTF. CDR3 coding DNA: TGTGCCAGCTCACCCAGGAACTATGGCTACACCTTC.

This clone was found once. The chain is built from TRBV7-9 and TRBJ2-2, with a weak D call TRBD2 (5 bases). Trimming left V 7 bases short and J 7 bases short, with 22 bases between. Germline CDR1 is SEHNR and CDR2 is FQNEAQ (reference sequence). This CDR3 has 16 residues. The CDR3 sequence: CASTPRGQSSSGELFF. The DNA for the CDR3 is TGTGCCAGCACCCCGAGAGGGCAGTCCAGCAGCGGGGAGCTGTTTTTT.

The chain combines TRBV6-5 with TRBJ1-2; D is possibly TRBD1 (6 bases). The CDR3 sequence is 15 residues long. Trimming removed 4 bases at V and 2 bases at J, with 14 bases between. Germline V gene data show CDR1 as MNHEY and CDR2 as SVGAGI. DNA for the CDR3: TGTGCCAGCAGTTCCCCCTTAGGGGGAAACTATGGCTACACCTTC. Protein: CASSSPLGGNYGYTF.

This sequence joins TRBV30 and TRBJ2-3; D call uncertain. The V and J ends lost 0 bases and 2 bases respectively, with 21 bases between them. Germline-derived CDR1 and CDR2 are GTSNPN and SVGIG (reference sequence). This CDR3 comprises 18 residues. CDR3 amino acids: CAWSVRWVIGRTTDTQYF. The CDR3 region has the DNA TGTGCCTGGAGTGTACGGTGGGTGATAGGACGGACCACAGATACGCAGTATTTT.

This chain links TRBV28 with TRBJ2-7; TRBD1 aligns across 11 bases. Germline V gene sequence: CDR1 MDHEN, CDR2 SYDVKM. CDR3 size: 17 residues. J gave up 3 bases and V 3 bases, and 10 bases lay outside the gene matches. DNA of the CDR3: TGTGCCAGCAGTTTCCGGAGAAGGACAGGGGGCCTCTACGAGCAGTACTTC. Its translation is CASSFRRRTGGLYEQYF.

The chain uses TRBV18 and TRBJ1-1; D is unresolved. CDR1 is KGHSH and CDR2 is LQKENI in the germline V gene. V was pared by 8 bases and J by 6 bases, with 16 bases between. The CDR3 is 13 residues long. The CDR3 sequence is CASREVSGPEAFF. For the CDR3, the DNA is TGTGCCAGCCGAGAGGTGTCCGGCCCTGAAGCTTTCTTT.

This sequence joins TRBV28 and TRBJ1-3; D is possibly TRBD1 (5 bases). This CDR3 contains 12 residues. Trimming took 5 bases from V and 11 from J, leaving 13 bases between them. The germline gives CDR1 MDHEN, CDR2 SYDVKM. The CDR3 DNA reads TGTGCCAGCAGTGGGGGGATGGGGGCCATATATTTT. Encoded protein: CASSGGMGAIYF.

The J gene is TRBJ2-3, the V gene TRBV27; TRBD2 matches at 7 bases. CDR1 and CDR2 (germline): MNHEY, SMNVEV (reference sequence). J gave up 6 bases and V 0 bases, and 9 bases lay outside the gene matches. The CDR3 extends over 16 amino acids. CDR3 loop: CASSLSGREDPDTQYF. The CDR3 nucleotides read TGTGCCAGCAGTTTATCGGGGAGGGAGGACCCCGATACGCAGTATTTT.

This clone was observed a single time. The J gene is TRBJ2-7, the V gene TRBV27; no clear D. The CDR3 sequence is 13 residues long. V lost 6 bases to trimming and J lost 0 bases, with 9 bases between them. CDR1 MNHEY and CDR2 SMNVEV come from the germline V gene (reference sequence). The CDR3 sequence: CASRQPHSYEQYF. The CDR3 DNA sequence: TGTGCCAGCAGACAGCCTCACTCCTACGAGCAGTACTTC.